Following are 23 T cell receptor beta chains from one sample sequenced in a study of shared clonotypes between healthy human individuals. Method: immunoSEQ multiplex PCR; TCRdb's copy keeps in-frame clones and lacks some. The repertoire consists of about 2.1 million clones, with around 93% occurring once and the leading ten covering 1.5% to 2%. CD45RO-negative CD8 cells positively selected for CCR7 made up the naive population, which excluded terminally differentiated effector memory CD45RA+ cells. Material for sequencing was naive CD8+ T cells from PBMCs. Receptors were obtained from a man aged 18-30 years in good health. Some clones in this sample may be carry-over from other donors' samples.

V usage is TRBV4-1 and J usage is TRBJ2-1; 9 bases are a match to TRBD2. V shed 0 bases, J shed 4 bases, and the junction held 4 bases outside the gene matches. Looked up from germline, CDR1 is MGHRA and CDR2 is YSYEKL. The CDR3 length is 16 residues. The CDR3 nucleotides are TGCGCCAGCAGCCAAGATCGACTAGCGGAGTACAATGAGCAGTTCTTC. Encoded protein: CASSQDRLAEYNEQFF.

J is TRBJ2-7 and V is TRBV28; 10 nucleotides match TRBD2. V was clipped by 4 bases and J by 7 bases; unmatched bases: 7. Germline CDR1 is MDHEN and CDR2 is SYDVKM. The CDR3 loop spans 14 amino acids. Here the CDR3 reads CASSWLAGAQEQYF. The CDR3 DNA reads TGTGCCAGCAGTTGGCTAGCGGGAGCTCAAGAGCAGTACTTC.

This clone was recorded a few times. The V call is TRBV27, the J call TRBJ1-5; D might be TRBD1 (6 bases). V lost 10 bases to trimming and J lost 7 bases, with 17 bases between them. CDR3 length equals 13 residues. Looked up from germline, CDR1 is MNHEY and CDR2 is SMNVEV (reference sequence). This CDR3 is CATAAGVGQPQHF. For the CDR3, the DNA is TGTGCCACCGCAGCAGGGGTGGGCCAGCCCCAGCATTTT.

This chain uses TRBV14 with TRBJ2-5, with TRBD2 as a possible D gene (6 bases). Trimming shortened V by 2 bases and J by 1 base, and 17 bases separated the two germline ends. The germline V gene has CDR1 SGHDN and CDR2 FVKESK. The CDR3 has 17 amino acids. The CDR3 spells CASSQWEEPTPQETQYF. The CDR3 DNA reads as TGTGCCAGCAGCCAATGGGAGGAACCTACCCCCCAAGAGACCCAGTACTTC.

The J gene is TRBJ2-3, the V gene TRBV28; tentative D call: TRBD2 (5 bases). Deletions cut 3 bases from V and 2 bases from J, with 12 bases between. Germline lookup yields CDR1 MDHEN and CDR2 SYDVKM. The CDR3 extends over 15 amino acids. The CDR3 is CASSFGGGSTDTQYF. The CDR3 DNA reads TGTGCCAGCAGTTTCGGAGGCGGTTCCACAGATACGCAGTATTTT.

For this clone: Distinct nucleotide sequences in the sample also encode this CDR3. The CDR3 loop is CASSVGVTSTDTQYF. CDR3 coding DNA: TGTGCCAGCAGCGTGGGAGTAACTAGCACAGATACGCAGTATTTT. The gene calls are TRBV9 and TRBJ2-3, with D possibly being TRBD2 (5 bases). Trimming took off 2 bases at V and 0 bases at J, with 10 bases between the two ends. CDR3 length equals 15 residues. CDR1 SGDLS and CDR2 YYNGEE come from the germline V gene.

This clone was found a few times. V usage is TRBV9 and J usage is TRBJ1-2; maybe TRBD1 (6 bases). The germline CDR1 and CDR2 sequences are SGDLS and YYNGEE. The CDR3 has 13 residues. Trimming removed 4 bases from V and 8 bases from J, with 15 bases in between. The CDR3 is CASSLTTGKGYTF. The CDR3 DNA follows: TGTGCCAGCAGCCTAACCACAGGGAAGGGCTACACCTTC.

The genes are TRBV7-6 and TRBJ2-5; 9 bases line up with TRBD1. V shed 3 bases, J shed 4 bases, and the junction held 6 bases outside the gene matches. The CDR3 consists of 15 residues. Germline V gene sequence: CDR1 SGHVS, CDR2 FNYEAQ. CDR3 loop: CASSFTTGGRETQYF. In DNA form, the CDR3 reads TGTGCCAGCAGCTTTACGACAGGGGGAAGAGAGACCCAGTACTTC.

The chain has TRBV6-8 and TRBJ2-5; perhaps D is TRBD1 or TRBD2 (5 bases each). CDR1 MNHGY and CDR2 SAAAGT come from the germline V gene. This CDR3 has 15 amino acids. The ends were cut back, 6 bases at V and 2 bases at J, with 16 bases in the middle. The CDR3 sequence is CASSLSRDGQETQYF. The CDR3 DNA sequence: TGTGCCAGCAGCCTTAGTAGGGACGGACAAGAGACCCAGTACTTC.

The J gene is TRBJ2-1, the V gene TRBV5-4, with D perhaps matching TRBD1 or TRBD2 (5 bases each). The germline CDR1 and CDR2 sequences are SGHNT and YYREEE (reference sequence). Trimming shortened V by 4 bases and J by 7 bases, and 12 bases separated the two germline ends. The CDR3 has 13 amino acids. The CDR3 DNA reads as TGTGCCAGCAGCGTTGGGACCGGAAATGAGCAGTTCTTC. As protein: CASSVGTGNEQFF.

As concerns this clone: The same CDR3 can be traced to other DNA sequences in this sample. This chain uses TRBV9 with TRBJ2-7; a weak D match, TRBD2 (7 bases). This CDR3 comprises 14 residues. V lost 4 bases and J 3 bases, leaving 14 bases between the germline ends. Germline CDR1 reads SGDLS; CDR2 reads YYNGEE. CDR3 bases: TGTGCCAGCAGCCCTAGGGGGGGAAACTACGAGCAGTACTTC. Its protein is CASSPRGGNYEQYF.

The chain employs TRBV27 and TRBJ2-5; 9 nucleotides agree with TRBD2. The CDR3 runs 15 residues. J was trimmed by 2 bases and V by 6 bases; bases with no gene match: 7. Per the germline V gene, CDR1 is MNHEY and CDR2 is SMNVEV (reference sequence). As DNA, the CDR3 is TGTGCCAGCAGACGACTAGCGGTTAGACAAGAGACCCAGTACTTC. Protein: CASRRLAVRQETQYF.

The chain is built from TRBV27 and TRBJ2-7, with 8 nucleotides matching TRBD1. Germline V lookup: CDR1 MNHEY, CDR2 SMNVEV (reference sequence). The CDR3 sequence is 15 residues long. V lost 1 base, J lost 0 bases, and 2 bases stayed unmatched. The CDR3 region is CASSLLTGVSYEQYF. In DNA, the CDR3 is TGTGCCAGCAGTTTATTGACAGGGGTCTCCTACGAGCAGTACTTC.

The sample holds a few counts of this clone. This rearrangement joins TRBV5-4 to TRBJ1-1; maybe TRBD1 (6 bases). The CDR3 has 13 amino acids. V gave up 5 bases and J gave up 7 bases, with 15 bases separating them. The germline gives CDR1 SGHNT, CDR2 YYREEE (reference sequence). For the CDR3, the DNA is TGTGCCAGCAGACCCGGGGGGGCTGGTGAAGCTTTCTTT. It is translated as CASRPGGAGEAFF. The whole variable domain, remainder taken from reference TRBV5-4 and TRBJ1-1, is ETGVTQSPTHLIKTRGQQVTLRCSSQSGHNTVSWYQQALGQGPQFIFQYYREEENGRGNFPPRFSGLQFPNYSSELNVNALELDDSALYLCASRPGGAGEAFFGQGTRLTVV.

The rearrangement uses TRBV7-9 and TRBJ2-7; no clear D gene. The germline CDR1 and CDR2 sequences are SEHNR and FQNEAQ (reference sequence). V dropped 5 bases and J dropped 3 bases, with 17 bases sitting between them. CDR3 length: 15 residues. For the CDR3, the DNA is TGTGCCAGCAGCCAAAGTCTGCCCCACTACTACGAGCAGTACTTC. Encoded protein: CASSQSLPHYYEQYF.

The chain is built from TRBV18 and TRBJ2-4; TRBD1 aligns across 7 bases. The CDR3 is 12 residues long. Germline loops: CDR1 KGHSH, CDR2 LQKENI. J was trimmed by 4 bases and V by 10 bases; bases with no gene match: 4. The chain's CDR3 is CATADRKNIQYF. The CDR3 coding sequence is TGTGCCACCGCGGACAGGAAAAACATTCAGTACTTC. Together with reference TRBV18 and TRBJ2-4, the CDR3 gives the full variable domain: NAGVMQNPRHLVRRRGQEARLRCSPMKGHSHVYWYRQLPEEGLKFMVYLQKENIIDESGMPKERFSAEFPKEGPSILRIQQVVRGDSAAYFCATADRKNIQYFGAGTRLSVL.

The V call is TRBV7-2, the J call TRBJ2-5; D ambiguous. The CDR3 loop spans 15 amino acids. CDR1 is SGHTA, CDR2 FQGNSA, per germline. The germline V and J ends were trimmed by 5 bases and 5 bases, with 18 bases remaining between them. DNA of the CDR3: TGTGCCAGCAGCACCCGTGAAGCTAGGGCGGAGACCCAGTACTTC. It is translated as CASSTREARAETQYF.

This sequence joins TRBV14 and TRBJ2-1, with 10 bases matching TRBD2. The ends lost 0 bases at V and 7 bases at J; junction bases unmatched: 6. This CDR3 region has 16 residues. Germline assignment: CDR1 SGHDN and CDR2 FVKESK. CDR3 bases: TGTGCCAGCAGCCAAGATCGCCTAGCGGGAGTTAATGAGCAGTTCTTC. Translation gives CASSQDRLAGVNEQFF.

As regards this clone: The same CDR3 arises from other DNA sequences in this sample as well. The chain carries TRBV7-9 and TRBJ2-1; 11 bases align to TRBD2. The V segment lost 3 bases and the J segment 2 bases; nucleotides outside the gene matches: 0. The CDR3 runs 15 residues. From germline, CDR1 is SEHNR and CDR2 FQNEAQ (reference sequence). The CDR3 DNA reads TGTGCCAGCAGCTTGGGACTAGCGGCCTACAATGAGCAGTTCTTC. Its protein product is CASSLGLAAYNEQFF.

Comments on this clone: At one of its ends the junction is not consistent with the germline gene, which may arise from a read error. The genes are TRBV29-1 and TRBJ1-2; 10 bases align to TRBD1. Germline V gives CDR1 SQVTM, CDR2 ANQGSEA. The CDR3 contains 14 residues. CDR3 DNA: TGCAGCGTAGAAGACCGGGACAGGGGATTTGGCTACACCTTC. Protein: CSVEDRDRGFGYTF.

This clone was detected once. The chain uses TRBV28 and TRBJ2-6; the D call may be TRBD1 or TRBD2 (5 bases each). V shed 2 bases and J shed 3 bases, with 17 bases lying between them. This CDR3 contains 18 residues. Germline V gene sequence: CDR1 MDHEN, CDR2 SYDVKM. The CDR3 protein is CASSLRGRSRFGANVLTF. CDR3 coding DNA: TGTGCCAGCAGTTTAAGGGGACGTTCTAGGTTTGGGGCCAACGTCCTGACTTTC.

Written as DNA, the CDR3 is TGTGCCAGCAGTTTATCCTCCCGACTAGCGGGAGCATACAATGAGCAGTTCTTC. Its protein product is CASSLSSRLAGAYNEQFF. This sequence joins TRBV27 and TRBJ2-1; the match to TRBD2 covers 12 bases. CDR1 is MNHEY, CDR2 SMNVEV, per germline (reference sequence). The V and J ends lost 0 bases and 4 bases, in that order; junction bases with no gene match: 7. This CDR3 region has 18 residues.

The chain recombines TRBV27 with TRBJ2-7; the match to TRBD2 covers 9 bases. V lost 6 bases and J lost 7; bases outside the gene matches: 10. In germline, CDR1 is MNHEY, CDR2 SMNVEV (reference sequence). The CDR3 extends over 14 amino acids. The DNA for the CDR3 is TGTGCCAGCAGCCCGGGACTAGCCACGGTTGAGCAGTACTTC. Residues: CASSPGLATVEQYF.